This TCR beta chain derives from a study of neurological immune-mediated disorders. Overall study context: Relapsing-remitting forms accounted for about 90% of the roughly 35 multiple sclerosis patients and secondary progressive forms for 3. Whole-study results and caveats: The highest TCR clonal expansion occurred in HTLV-1-associated myelopathy; multiple sclerosis fell below healthy controls.

The unsorted libraries were generated from a total of 2 million PBMCs, which had been stored in RNAlater at -80 C. V lost 4 bases to trimming and J lost 0 bases, with 12 bases between them. The CDR3 totals 15 residues. Per germline, CDR1 SGHVS and CDR2 FQNEAQ. Every sequencing run produced over 160 million TCR-beta sequences, and the sequences from any one run covered 15-18 subjects. TCRdb ran MiXCR on the 5' RACE reads and lists one entry per CDR3 protein. The sample contains tens of thousands of distinct CDR3 sequences, roughly 3.5% of which appear only once. This clonotype was observed at least ten times. Its matching antigen is unknown.

This chain uses TRBV7-8 with TRBJ1-1; no firm D call. The TCR was taken from a man in his thirties or forties with multiple sclerosis. The specimen sequenced was PBMCs. CDR3 sequence reads: CASSSGRYMNTEAFF. The CDR3 DNA reads TGTGCCAGCAGCTCCGGACGGTATATGAACACTGAAGCTTTCTTT. The full variable domain, with the rest looked up from reference TRBV7-8 and TRBJ1-1, is GAGVSQSPRYKVAKRGQDVALRCDPISGHVSLFWYQQALGQGPEFLTYFQNEAQLDKSGLPSDRFFAERPEGSVSTLKIQRTQQEDSAVYLCASSSGRYMNTEAFFGQGTRLTVV.